This TCR beta chain originates from a study of siplizumab effects on memory and regulatory T cells. General study findings and limits: Naive T cells apparently outstripped memory cells in diversity and seemed major alloresponse contributors. Proliferating Tregs in siplizumab cultures were never verified as suppressive. Under siplizumab, an average roughly 70% of mappable alloreactive CD4+ clones were Treg-derived, compared with around 25% in controls.

As to this clone: The antigen is unknown. The junction and the germline gene differ at one end; a read error may be behind it.

CDR1 is SGHRS, CDR2 YFSETQ, per germline. The CDR3 spans 13 residues. Assay: immunoSEQ multiplex PCR; the TCRdb copy retains only in-frame clones and omits some. The sample shows roughly 70,000 clones, 85% to 95% of them seen only once. The chain couples TRBV5-1 to TRBJ2-7, with 8 nucleotides matching TRBD2. The TCR originated in a human donor in good health. Sequencing was performed on CD8+ T cells sorted from blood. The CDR3 nucleotides read TGCGCCACCGAACTCGAGCGGGGGCCCCCCCCATGGTTC. Encoded protein: CATELERGPPPWF.